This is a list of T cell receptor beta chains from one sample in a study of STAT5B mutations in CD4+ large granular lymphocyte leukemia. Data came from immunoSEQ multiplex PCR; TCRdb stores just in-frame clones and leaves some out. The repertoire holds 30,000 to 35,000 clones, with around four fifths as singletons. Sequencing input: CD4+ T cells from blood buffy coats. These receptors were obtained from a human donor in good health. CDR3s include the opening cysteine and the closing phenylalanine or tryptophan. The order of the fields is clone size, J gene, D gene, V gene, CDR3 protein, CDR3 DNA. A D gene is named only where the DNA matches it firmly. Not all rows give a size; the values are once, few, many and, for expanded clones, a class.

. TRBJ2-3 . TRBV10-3 CAISGRRDTDTQYF TGTGCCATCAGTGGTAGGAGGGACACAGATACGCAGTATTTT
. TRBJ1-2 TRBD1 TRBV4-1 CASSHTGDYGYTF TGCGCCAGCAGCCATACAGGGGACTATGGCTACACCTTC
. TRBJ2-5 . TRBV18 CASSPPGGGGQETQYF TGTGCCAGCTCACCACCGGGTGGTGGGGGCCAAGAGACCCAGTACTTC
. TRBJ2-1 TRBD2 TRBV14 CASSQERASGYNEQFF TGTGCCAGCAGCCAAGAAAGAGCTAGCGGCTACAATGAGCAGTTCTTC
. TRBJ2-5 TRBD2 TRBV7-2 CASSLGLAGARLQYF TGTGCCAGCAGCTTAGGACTAGCGGGAGCCCGTCTCCAGTACTTC
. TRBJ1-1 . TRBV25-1 CASSLGGRNTEAFF TGTGCCAGCAGTCTTGGAGGCCGGAACACTGAAGCTTTCTTT
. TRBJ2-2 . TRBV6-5 CASSPTNTGELFF TGTGCCAGCAGTCCGACGAACACCGGGGAGCTGTTTTTT
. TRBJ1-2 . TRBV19 CASSPSATFNYGYTF TGTGCCAGTAGTCCATCGGCAACTTTTAACTATGGCTACACCTTC
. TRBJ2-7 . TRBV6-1 CASRWTVSGEQYF TGTGCCAGCAGATGGACAGTTTCTGGCGAGCAGTACTTC
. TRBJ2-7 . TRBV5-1 CASSLAGTYEQYF TGCGCCAGCAGCTTGGCAGGGACCTACGAGCAGTACTTC
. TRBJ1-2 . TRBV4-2 CASSQDLGNGYTF TGTGCCAGCAGCCAAGATCTGGGGAATGGCTACACCTTC
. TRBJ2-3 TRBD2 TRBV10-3 CAISESWEGHNTQYF TGTGCCATCAGTGAGTCATGGGAGGGCCACAATACGCAGTATTTT
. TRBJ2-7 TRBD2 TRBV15 CATSRDSGASYEQYF TGTGCCACCAGCAGAGATAGCGGGGCCTCCTACGAGCAGTACTTC
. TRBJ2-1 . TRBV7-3 CASSSGSAYNEQFF TGTGCCAGCAGCTCGGGGTCCGCCTACAATGAGCAGTTCTTC
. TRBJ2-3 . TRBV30 CAWSKNTDTQYF TGTGCCTGGAGTAAAAACACAGATACGCAGTATTTT
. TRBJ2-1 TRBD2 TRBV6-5 CASRAGGGDYNEQFF TGTGCCAGCAGGGCGGGAGGAGGGGATTACAATGAGCAGTTCTTC
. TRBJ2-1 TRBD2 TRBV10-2 CASSLAGAGNEQFF TGCGCCAGCAGTTTAGCGGGAGCGGGGAATGAGCAGTTCTTC
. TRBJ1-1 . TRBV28 CAHSWGSAEAFF TGTGCCCACTCCTGGGGAAGCGCTGAAGCTTTCTTT
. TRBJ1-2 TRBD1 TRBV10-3 CAIGQGRRNGYTF TGTGCCATAGGACAGGGGCGAAGAAATGGCTACACCTTC
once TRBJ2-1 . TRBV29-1 CSVGGQGTNYYNEQFF TGCAGCGTTGGAGGTCAGGGGACGAATTATTACAATGAGCAGTTCTTC
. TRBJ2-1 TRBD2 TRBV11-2 CASSFGLAEHNEQFF TGTGCCAGCAGCTTTGGACTAGCGGAACACAATGAGCAGTTCTTC
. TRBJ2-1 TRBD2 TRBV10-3 CAISAAGVSYNEQFF TGTGCCATCAGTGCAGCGGGAGTCTCCTACAATGAGCAGTTCTTC
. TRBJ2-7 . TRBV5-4 CASSSITTYEQYF TGTGCCAGCAGCTCCATAACTACCTACGAGCAGTACTTC
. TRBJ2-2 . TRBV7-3 CASSQSGLGTGELFF TGTGCCAGCAGCCAGTCGGGGTTGGGCACCGGGGAGCTGTTTTTT